This T cell receptor beta chain was captured by sequencing in a study of T cells in localized non-small cell lung cancer. Study observations and caveats: Adjacent lung had a median roughly 50 of the 100 largest tumor clones.

The CDR3 loop spans 15 amino acids. J gave up 8 bases and V 2 bases, and 10 bases lay outside the gene matches. CDR1 is SGHVS and CDR2 is FQNEAQ in the germline V gene. As to this clone: Its matching antigen is unknown.

The table came from immunoSEQ multiplex PCR; TCRdb's copy has only in-frame clones and leaves some out. The sample lists about 20,000 clones, approximately 87% occurring once. The receptor was derived from a man aged 40 to 70 with stage II squamous cell lung carcinoma. The starting material was PBMCs, obtained before any cancer treatment. The chain links TRBV7-8 to TRBJ2-7; 9 nucleotides align to TRBD1. The CDR3 loop is CASSLTTGGGAKQYF. DNA of the CDR3: TGTGCCAGCAGCTTAACGACAGGGGGAGGCGCAAAGCAGTACTTC.